Listed here is a single T cell receptor (beta chain). The record originates from a study of blood T cell repertoires in COVID-19. The wider study: Both acute and convalescent COVID-19 samples were obtained from the United States, Italy and Spain.

The CDR3 length is 12 residues. With 5 bases removed from V and 6 bases from J, the gap between germline ends came to 11 bases. CDR1 and CDR2 from the germline V gene are MNHEY and SVGEGT. Repertoires were generated with immunoSEQ multiplex PCR, while TCRdb's copy carries only in-frame clones and drops some. The sample holds 23,000 or so clones, around 82% seen once. The sequence derives from a human donor in a cohort sampled during active COVID-19. The rearrangement uses TRBV6-2 or TRBV6-3 and TRBJ2-7, with D possibly being TRBD2 (6 bases). Sequenced: peripheral blood. The CDR3 DNA sequence: TGTGCCAGCAGTCTGGGGGGTTCCGAGCAGTACTTC. Its translation is CASSLGGSEQYF.